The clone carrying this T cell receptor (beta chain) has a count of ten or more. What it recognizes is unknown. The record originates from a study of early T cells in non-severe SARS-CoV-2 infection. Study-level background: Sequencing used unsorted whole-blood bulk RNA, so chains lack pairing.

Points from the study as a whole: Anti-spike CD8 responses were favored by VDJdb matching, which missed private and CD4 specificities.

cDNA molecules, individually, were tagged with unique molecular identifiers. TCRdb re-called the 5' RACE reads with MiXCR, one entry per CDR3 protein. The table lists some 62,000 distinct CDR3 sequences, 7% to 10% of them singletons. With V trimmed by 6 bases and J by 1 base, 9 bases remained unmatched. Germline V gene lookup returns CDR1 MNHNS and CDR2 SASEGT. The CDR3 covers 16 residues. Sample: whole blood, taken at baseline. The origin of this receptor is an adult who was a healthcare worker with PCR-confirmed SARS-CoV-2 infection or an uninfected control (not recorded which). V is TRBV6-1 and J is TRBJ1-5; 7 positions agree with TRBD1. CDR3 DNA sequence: TGTGCCAGCAGCGAAACCTTGACAGGGAGCAATCAGCCCCAGCATTTT. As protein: CASSETLTGSNQPQHF.